The 23 T cell receptor beta chains in this list originate from one sample, sequenced in a study of T-cell reconstitution after alpha-beta-depleted transplantation in children. Unique molecular identifiers were incorporated during preparation of the TCRbeta library. TCRdb re-called the PCR reads with MiXCR, one entry per CDR3 protein. The repertoire holds some 95,000 distinct CDR3 sequences, less than 25% seen once, with over 20% in the top ten. This specimen was PBMCs, taken before TCRalphabeta/CD19-depleted stem cell transplant. These receptors originate from a boy under 10 years old with acute lymphoblastic leukemia, due to receive a stem cell transplant.

Only a few counts were recorded for this clonotype. The rearrangement joins TRBV7-2 to TRBJ1-4; D remains unclear. This CDR3 has 13 amino acids. The V and J ends lost 4 bases and 3 bases respectively, with 6 bases between them. CDR1 is SGHTA and CDR2 is FQGNSA in the germline V gene. CDR3 protein: CASSSEANEKLFF. CDR3 DNA: TGTGCCAGCAGCTCGGAGGCTAATGAAAAACTGTTTTTT.

This clonotype has more than one count but fewer than ten. The rearrangement uses TRBV6-1 and TRBJ2-7; no firm D call. Germline values: CDR1 MNHNS, CDR2 SASEGT. The CDR3 is 15 amino acids. The V end lost 0 bases, the J end lost 3 bases, and 12 bases lay between the germline ends. CDR3 in amino acids: CASSEALFVGYEQYF. The CDR3 coding sequence is TGTGCCAGCAGTGAAGCGCTTTTCGTCGGCTACGAGCAGTACTTC.

The rearrangement uses TRBV29-1 and TRBJ2-1; the D gene is possibly TRBD1 (5 bases). This CDR3 contains 13 residues. Trimming cost V 7 bases and J 2 bases, with 12 bases left between them. Germline V gene lookup returns CDR1 SQVTM and CDR2 ANQGSEA. Here the CDR3 DNA reads TGCAGCGCGCCCCAGGGCCCCTACAATGAGCAGTTCTTC. It yields the protein CSAPQGPYNEQFF.

This clonotype appeared a few times. V is TRBV5-1 and J is TRBJ2-3; D is perhaps TRBD1 (5 bases). V lost 0 bases, J lost 2 bases, and 10 bases lay in between. This CDR3 region has 15 residues. Germline V gives CDR1 SGHRS, CDR2 YFSETQ. DNA for the CDR3: TGCGCCAGCAGCTTGGGGGGCCCCTTCACAGATACGCAGTATTTT. Its protein is CASSLGGPFTDTQYF.

J is TRBJ2-1 and V is TRBV5-1; possibly TRBD2 for D (6 bases). There are 13 residues in the CDR3. V gave up 2 bases and J gave up 13 bases, with 16 bases separating them. Germline V lookup: CDR1 SGHRS, CDR2 YFSETQ. CDR3 sequence: CASSLTWASVQFF. The CDR3 DNA follows: TGCGCCAGCAGCTTAACTTGGGCTAGCGTTCAGTTCTTC. Combining the CDR3 with reference TRBV5-1 and TRBJ2-1 gives the whole variable domain KAGVTQTPRYLIKTRGQQVTLSCSPISGHRSVSWYQQTPGQGLQFLFEYFSETQRNKGNFPGRFSGRQFSNSRSEMNVSTLELGDSALYLCASSLTWASVQFFGPGTRLTVL.

In this sample, this clonotype turned up a few times. The rearrangement uses TRBV28 and TRBJ2-7; TRBD2 matches at 7 bases. The CDR3 is made up of 15 amino acids. Germline V gene data show CDR1 as MDHEN and CDR2 as SYDVKM. The V segment lost 5 bases and the J segment 0 bases; nucleotides outside the gene matches: 7. The CDR3 sequence: CASSPRLASSYEQYF. The CDR3 region has the DNA TGTGCCAGCAGTCCTAGACTAGCCAGCTCCTACGAGCAGTACTTC.

This clonotype appeared a single time. DNA of the CDR3: TGTGCCAGCACCATAAGTATGGGGGAAACCTACGAGCAGTACTTC. It translates to CASTISMGETYEQYF. The rearrangement joins TRBV7-2 to TRBJ2-7, with D possibly being TRBD1 or TRBD2 (5 bases each). This CDR3 spans 15 amino acids. Germline V gene data show CDR1 as SGHTA and CDR2 as FQGNSA. V lost 7 bases, J lost 2 bases, and 18 bases lay in between.

This clonotype was detected ten times or more. The J gene is TRBJ1-2, the V gene TRBV20-1; TRBD1 is a possible D gene (5 bases). The CDR3 length is 14 residues. Germline CDR1 DFQATT, CDR2 SNEGSKA (reference sequence). The DNA of the CDR3 is TGCTGTCAACACCCCGGGACGGCTTCTTCCGGCTACACCTTC. Translation: CCQHPGTASSGYTF.

This clonotype turned up a few times. This sequence joins TRBV7-2 and TRBJ1-4; TRBD1 is a possible D gene (5 bases). The CDR3 has 14 amino acids. Germline CDR1 and CDR2: SGHTA and FQGNSA. Trimming removed 0 bases from V and 4 bases from J, with 6 bases in between. The CDR3 DNA sequence: TGTGCCAGCAGCTTAGCGGGGGATAATGAAAAACTGTTTTTT. Translating gives CASSLAGDNEKLFF. The entire variable domain, with the rest obtained from reference TRBV7-2 and TRBJ1-4, is as follows: GAGVSQSPSNKVTEKGKDVELRCDPISGHTALYWYRQSLGQGLEFLIYFQGNSAPDKSGLPSDRFSAERTGGSVSTLTIQRTQQEDSAVYLCASSLAGDNEKLFFGSGTQLSVL.

The chain joins TRBV6-1 to TRBJ2-7, with D maybe TRBD2 (5 bases). Germline V lookup: CDR1 MNHNS, CDR2 SASEGT. This CDR3 has 15 residues. Trimming stripped 6 bases from V and 0 bases from J, with 15 bases between. The CDR3 reads CASSPNAGGSYEQYF. Written as DNA, the CDR3 is TGTGCCAGCAGCCCAAACGCAGGAGGCTCCTACGAGCAGTACTTC.

This clonotype was observed a few times. The J gene is TRBJ2-1, the V gene TRBV4-3; D tentatively fits TRBD1 or TRBD2 (5 bases each). The CDR3 consists of 17 residues. The germline V gene encodes CDR1 LGHNA and CDR2 YSLEER. Deletions cut 0 bases from V and 0 bases from J, with 12 bases between. CDR3 region: CASSQELGDVSYNEQFF. CDR3 DNA: TGCGCCAGCAGCCAAGAGTTAGGGGACGTCTCCTACAATGAGCAGTTCTTC.

This clonotype was detected only a few times. The chain is built from TRBV3-1 and TRBJ1-1, with D possibly TRBD1 on 6 matching bases. Germline CDR1 LGHDT, CDR2 YNNKEL (reference sequence). This CDR3 spans 16 amino acids. The V and J ends lost 2 bases and 2 bases respectively, with 15 bases between them. As DNA, the CDR3 is TGTGCCAGCAGCCAACCTGAGGCGGACAGAAACACTGAAGCTTTCTTT. Protein: CASSQPEADRNTEAFF.

This clonotype was recorded a few times. This chain links TRBV5-1 with TRBJ1-2; D not resolved. The V and J ends lost 4 bases and 5 bases respectively, with 12 bases between them. Germline CDR1 and CDR2: SGHRS and YFSETQ. The CDR3 covers 13 residues. In DNA, the CDR3 is TGCGCCAGCAGCCAAGACCTAGTATATGGCTACACCTTC. Translated, it gives CASSQDLVYGYTF.

V is TRBV20-1 and J is TRBJ2-7, with D tentatively TRBD2 (5 bases). The length of the CDR3 is 12 residues. Germline CDR1 DFQATT, CDR2 SNEGSKA (reference sequence). The CDR3 reads CAAGADNYEQYF. The DNA of the CDR3 is TGCGCTGCAGGAGCGGATAACTACGAGCAGTACTTC.

The table lists this clonotype with a few counts. The chain employs TRBV29-1 and TRBJ2-7, with D perhaps TRBD1 (7 bases). This CDR3 contains 14 residues. Germline V gene data show CDR1 as SQVTM and CDR2 as ANQGSEA. Trimming stripped 6 bases from V and 4 bases from J, with 19 bases between. The CDR3 region has the DNA TGCAGCGTCGGGACCGGGACAGCGGGTTACGAGCAGTACTTC. Translation: CSVGTGTAGYEQYF.

The chain combines TRBV28 with TRBJ2-5; the D gene could be TRBD1 or TRBD2 (5 bases each). The CDR3 consists of 13 residues. Germline CDR1 and CDR2: MDHEN and SYDVKM. The V end lost 10 bases, the J end lost 0 bases, and 12 bases lay between the germline ends. The CDR3 DNA reads TGTGCCACCCTAGGGGACCACCAAGAGACCCAGTACTTC. As protein: CATLGDHQETQYF.

In this sample, this clonotype turned up a few times. The chain links TRBV7-9 to TRBJ1-3; D possibly corresponds to TRBD1 (5 bases). The germline V gene has CDR1 SEHNR and CDR2 FQNEAQ (reference sequence). The CDR3 extends over 14 amino acids. The V gene lost 8 bases and the J gene lost 8 bases, with 19 bases spanning the gap. CDR3 residues: CASRERDLRDTIYF. For the CDR3, the DNA is TGTGCCAGCCGTGAGAGGGACCTCAGAGACACCATATATTTT.

This clonotype was found a few times. This rearrangement joins TRBV24-1 to TRBJ2-1; D ambiguous. CDR1 and CDR2 from the germline V gene are KGHDR and SFDVKD. Trimming pared 6 bases from V and 0 bases from J, leaving 8 bases between. CDR3 length: 14 amino acids. In nucleotides, the CDR3 is TGTGCCACCAGTTCTAGGCACTCCTACAATGAGCAGTTCTTC. It translates to CATSSRHSYNEQFF.

This clonotype was seen only a few times. The V gene is TRBV20-1, the J gene TRBJ2-3; the match to TRBD1 covers 9 bases. The V gene's germline CDR1 is DFQATT and CDR2 SNEGSKA (reference sequence). The CDR3 contains 15 residues. After removal of 1 base from V and 0 bases from J, the junction contained 2 bases not matched to a gene. Here the CDR3 reads CSARGTGVSTDTQYF. The CDR3 DNA reads as TGCAGTGCTAGAGGGACAGGGGTGAGCACAGATACGCAGTATTTT.

This clonotype was seen ten or more times. The chain uses TRBV5-6 and TRBJ1-5; D gene ambiguous. CDR1 is SGHDT and CDR2 is YYEEEE in the germline V gene. V lost 4 bases, J lost 2 bases, and 13 bases lay in between. The CDR3 has 15 amino acids. The chain's CDR3 is CASSNSYSGNQPQHF. The CDR3 nucleotides are TGTGCCAGCAGCAACAGCTATAGTGGCAATCAGCCCCAGCATTTT.

The V gene is TRBV2, the J gene TRBJ2-2; D unresolved. V lost 5 bases to trimming and J lost 1 base, with 17 bases between them. The germline gives CDR1 SNHLY, CDR2 FYNNEI. The CDR3 runs 17 residues. CDR3 sequence reads: CASSPRLRGVNTGELFF. In nucleotides, the CDR3 is TGTGCCAGCAGTCCCAGGCTTCGAGGAGTGAACACCGGGGAGCTGTTTTTT.

The chain employs TRBV20-1 and TRBJ2-5, with TRBD2 matching over 10 bases. Looked up from germline, CDR1 is DFQATT and CDR2 is SNEGSKA (reference sequence). The V gene end was trimmed by 0 bases and the J gene end by 3 bases; junction bases not matched to a gene: 7. The length of the CDR3 is 16 residues. The CDR3 region is CSARDLRGTSEETQYF. The CDR3 nucleotides read TGCAGTGCTAGAGATCTACGCGGGACTAGCGAAGAGACCCAGTACTTC.

Only a few counts were recorded for this clonotype. This chain joins TRBV10-1 and TRBJ2-3; possible D gene TRBD1, 5 bases. The CDR3 has 14 amino acids. V was pared by 3 bases and J by 3 bases, with 10 bases between. The germline gives CDR1 WNHNN, CDR2 SYGVQD (reference sequence). CDR3 sequence reads: CASSDRDGTDTQYF. In nucleotides, the CDR3 is TGCGCCAGCAGTGACAGGGATGGAACAGATACGCAGTATTTT.